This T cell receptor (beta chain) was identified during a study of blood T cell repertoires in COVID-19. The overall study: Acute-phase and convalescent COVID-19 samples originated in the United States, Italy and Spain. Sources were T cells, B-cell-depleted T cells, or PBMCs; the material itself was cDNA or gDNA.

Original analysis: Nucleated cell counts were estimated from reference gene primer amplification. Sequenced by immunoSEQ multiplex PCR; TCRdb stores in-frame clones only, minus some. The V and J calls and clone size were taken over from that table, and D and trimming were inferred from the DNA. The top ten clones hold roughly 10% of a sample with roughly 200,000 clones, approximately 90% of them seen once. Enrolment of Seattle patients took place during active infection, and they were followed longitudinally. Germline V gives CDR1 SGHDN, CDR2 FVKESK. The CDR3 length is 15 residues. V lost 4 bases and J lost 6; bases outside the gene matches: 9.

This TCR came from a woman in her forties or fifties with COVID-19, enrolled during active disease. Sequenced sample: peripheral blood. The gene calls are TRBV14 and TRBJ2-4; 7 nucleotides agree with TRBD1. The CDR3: CASSPHPPGGNIQYF. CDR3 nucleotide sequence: TGTGCCAGCAGCCCTCACCCCCCAGGGGGAAACATTCAGTACTTC.